This T cell receptor beta chain was recorded in a study of lymphopenia after photon versus proton radiotherapy. CDR1 is LNHDA and CDR2 is SQIVND in the germline V gene (reference sequence). Trimming took off 3 bases at V and 4 bases at J, with 12 bases between the two ends. This CDR3 is 15 amino acids long. Some clones are missing from TCRdb's copy, which holds only in-frame ones; the method was immunoSEQ multiplex PCR. The sample has 150,000 to 200,000 clones; approximately 91% are singletons. The TCR originated in a man aged 50 to 59 with gastric cancer. The chain recombines TRBV19 with TRBJ1-4; possibly TRBD1 for D (5 bases). Sequencing used peripheral blood, obtained from a patient treated with photon-based radiotherapy. The CDR3 sequence: CASSMGGHYNEKLFF. CDR3 bases: TGTGCCAGTAGTATGGGCGGACACTATAATGAAAAACTGTTTTTT. Supplemented by reference TRBV19 and TRBJ1-4, the full variable domain reads DGGITQSPKYLFRKEGQNVTLSCEQNLNHDAMYWYRQDPGQGLRLIYYSQIVNDFQKGDIAEGYSVSREKKESFPLTVTSAQKNPTAFYLCASSMGGHYNEKLFFGSGTQLSVL.